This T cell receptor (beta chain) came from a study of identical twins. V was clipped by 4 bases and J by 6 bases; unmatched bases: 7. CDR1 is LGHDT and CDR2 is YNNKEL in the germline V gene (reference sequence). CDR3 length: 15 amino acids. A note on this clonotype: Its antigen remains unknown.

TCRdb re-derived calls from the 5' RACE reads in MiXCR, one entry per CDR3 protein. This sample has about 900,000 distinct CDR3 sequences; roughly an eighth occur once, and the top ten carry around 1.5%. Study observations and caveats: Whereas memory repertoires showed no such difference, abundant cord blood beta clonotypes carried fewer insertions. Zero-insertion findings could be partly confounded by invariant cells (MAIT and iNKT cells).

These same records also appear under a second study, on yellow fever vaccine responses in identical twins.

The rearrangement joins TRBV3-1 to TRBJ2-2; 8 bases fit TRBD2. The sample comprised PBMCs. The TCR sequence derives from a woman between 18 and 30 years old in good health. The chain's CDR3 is CASSPGGGISGELFF. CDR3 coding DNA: TGTGCCAGCAGCCCGGGGGGGGGAATATCCGGGGAGCTGTTTTTT.